One and the same sample provided the 2 T cell receptor beta chains below, sequenced in a study of T cells after yellow fever vaccination. TCRdb processed the 5' RACE reads anew with MiXCR; each CDR3 protein has one entry. Here the sample spans about 74,000 distinct CDR3 sequences, approximately 7% being singletons. The sample was CD8+ T cells sorted from PBMCs, taken 5 to 6 days after the first yellow fever vaccination. The receptor source for this set is a man between 18 and 29 years old who received the YFV17D yellow fever vaccine.

There are many counts of this clonotype. The J gene is TRBJ1-1, the V gene TRBV4-1; unclear D gene. The CDR3 extends over 15 amino acids. Trimming removed 1 base at V and 1 base at J, with 10 bases between. Germline CDR1 is MGHRA and CDR2 is YSYEKL. This CDR3 is CASSQGLRPNTEAFF. CDR3 coding DNA: TGCGCCAGCAGCCAAGGACTCAGGCCGAACACTGAAGCTTTCTTT.

This clonotype appeared a few times. The chain employs TRBV5-1 and TRBJ2-7; 12 nucleotides agree with TRBD1. The CDR3 length is 16 residues. Germline assignment: CDR1 SGHRS and CDR2 YFSETQ. The junction had 9 bases not matched to a gene; V was cut back by 4 bases and J by 4 bases. The DNA for the CDR3 is TGCGCCAGCAGCACGCCTTCGGGACAGGGGGCTTACGAGCAGTACTTC. Translated: CASSTPSGQGAYEQYF.